One and the same sample provided the 22 T cell receptor beta chains below, sequenced in a study of blood T cell repertoires in COVID-19. The method was immunoSEQ multiplex PCR; TCRdb's version includes in-frame clones alone and lacks a portion of them. The data contain about 70,000 clones, around 90% of them singletons. Sequenced: peripheral blood. These receptors came from a human donor in a cohort sampled during active COVID-19.

The chain links TRBV3-1 (or the pseudogene TRBV3-2) to TRBJ1-4; the D is unclear. Germline CDR1 LGHDT, CDR2 YNNKEL (reference sequence). CDR3 size: 15 residues. The V end lost 3 bases, the J end lost 8 bases, and 16 bases lay between the germline ends. CDR3 sequence (DNA): TGTGCCAGCAGCCAGACGGCGGGAGGAGACGAAAAACTGTTTTTT. This gives the protein CASSQTAGGDEKLFF.

In nucleotides, the CDR3 is TGTGCCAGCCTTTACAGGGACACCGGGGAGCTGTTTTTT. Protein: CASLYRDTGELFF. The chain is built from TRBV28 and TRBJ2-2; TRBD1 is a possible D gene (6 bases). Trimming shortened V by 8 bases and J by 3 bases, and 10 bases separated the two germline ends. Germline CDR1 is MDHEN and CDR2 is SYDVKM. CDR3 length: 13 residues.

The V and J genes are TRBV6-4 and TRBJ2-1; a possible D gene is TRBD1 (6 bases). There are 16 residues in the CDR3. CDR1 is MRHNA, CDR2 SNTAGT, per germline. V was cut by 6 bases and J by 1 base, with 16 bases left in between. The chain's CDR3 is CASSETGSRSYNEQFF. CDR3 in DNA: TGTGCCAGCAGCGAAACAGGGAGTCGGTCCTACAATGAGCAGTTCTTC.

The chain has TRBV5-6 and TRBJ1-5, with D tentatively TRBD1 (6 bases). The CDR3 has 15 amino acids. V shed 4 bases and J shed 1 base, with 12 bases lying between them. The germline V gene encodes CDR1 SGHDT and CDR2 YYEEEE. The CDR3 nucleotides are TGTGCCAGCAGCATACAGGGAGGGAGCAATCAGCCCCAGCATTTT. Its protein is CASSIQGGSNQPQHF.

The genes are TRBV28 and TRBJ2-2; the match to TRBD2 covers 8 bases. CDR1 and CDR2 (germline): MDHEN, SYDVKM. J lost 4 bases, V lost 10 bases, and 17 bases had no gene match. CDR3 length: 17 amino acids. The CDR3 region is CATQVFSGISGTGELFF. Written as DNA, the CDR3 is TGTGCCACCCAGGTATTTAGCGGGATAAGCGGCACCGGGGAGCTGTTTTTT.

The rearrangement links TRBV4-2 to TRBJ2-6; perhaps TRBD1 as D (6 bases). V lost 4 bases and J lost 0, with 19 bases in between. The CDR3 runs 19 residues. Germline CDR1 and CDR2: LGHNA and YNFKEQ. This chain's CDR3 is CASSPRGGQPNSGANVLTF. In nucleotides, the CDR3 is TGTGCCAGCAGCCCGCGAGGAGGACAGCCCAACTCTGGGGCCAACGTCCTGACTTTC.

The J gene is TRBJ2-5, the V gene TRBV7-8; tentatively, D is TRBD2 (5 bases). With 1 base removed from V and 1 base from J, the gap between germline ends came to 13 bases. Per germline, CDR1 SGHVS and CDR2 FQNEAQ. The CDR3 contains 16 residues. The DNA of the CDR3 is TGTGCCAGCAGCTTAGGGTCGAGCGGACTCCAAGAGACCCAGTACTTC. It encodes CASSLGSSGLQETQYF.

The chain links TRBV7-6 to TRBJ2-5; 12 bases fit TRBD2. V lost 6 bases and J lost 5; bases outside the gene matches: 7. Germline assignment: CDR1 SGHVS and CDR2 FNYEAQ. This CDR3 is 15 amino acids long. The CDR3 coding sequence is TGTGCCAGCAGTCAACCGGGACTAGCGGGTGAGACCCAGTACTTC. Translated: CASSQPGLAGETQYF.

This chain links TRBV7-9 with TRBJ2-5, with a possible D match to TRBD2 (5 bases). CDR1 and CDR2 from the germline V gene are SEHNR and FQNEAQ (reference sequence). CDR3 size: 17 residues. Between the trimmed V and J ends, which lost 0 bases and 1 base, there was a span of 15 bases. The CDR3 coding sequence is TGTGCCAGCAGCTTAGCGCATAGCGAGGCCATCCAAGAGACCCAGTACTTC. It translates to CASSLAHSEAIQETQYF.

The rearrangement uses TRBV7-8 and TRBJ1-5; TRBD1 is a possible D gene (5 bases). V lost 5 bases and J 3 bases, leaving 11 bases between the germline ends. The CDR3 runs 14 residues. The germline V gene has CDR1 SGHVS and CDR2 FQNEAQ. The CDR3 reads CASSLDRANQPQHF. The CDR3, as DNA: TGTGCCAGCAGCCTCGACAGAGCCAATCAGCCCCAGCATTTT. Full variable domain (outside the CDR3, taken from reference TRBV7-8 and TRBJ1-5): GAGVSQSPRYKVAKRGQDVALRCDPISGHVSLFWYQQALGQGPEFLTYFQNEAQLDKSGLPSDRFFAERPEGSVSTLKIQRTQQEDSAVYLCASSLDRANQPQHFGDGTRLSIL.

The chain recombines TRBV28 with TRBJ1-1; unclear D gene. The CDR3 extends over 14 amino acids. The V gene's germline CDR1 is MDHEN and CDR2 SYDVKM. The ends were cut back, 2 bases at V and 2 bases at J, with 9 bases in the middle. DNA of the CDR3: TGTGCCAGCAGTTTACCGGGTTCAAACACTGAAGCTTTCTTT. Translating it yields CASSLPGSNTEAFF.

The chain employs TRBV7-9 and TRBJ1-2; 7 positions agree with TRBD1. The V and J ends lost 2 bases and 7 bases, in that order; junction bases with no gene match: 4. This CDR3 spans 13 amino acids. Germline V CDR1 and CDR2: SEHNR, FQNEAQ (reference sequence). The CDR3 region has the DNA TGTGCCAGCAGCTTAAGGGGGCCGGGTGGCTACACCTTC. Translation: CASSLRGPGGYTF.

V and J are TRBV9 and TRBJ2-2, with TRBD2 as a possible D gene (5 bases). CDR3 size: 13 residues. CDR1 and CDR2 (germline): SGDLS, YYNGEE. Trimming took 3 bases from V and 5 from J, leaving 8 bases between them. CDR3: CASSEAETGELFF. In DNA, the CDR3 is TGTGCCAGCAGCGAAGCGGAGACCGGGGAGCTGTTTTTT.

The chain has TRBV21-1 and TRBJ2-6; the D call of TRBD1 is as the table states it, not checked on the DNA. TRBV21-1 is deemed a pseudogene. This CDR3 is built from 16 residues. The CDR3 region has the DNA TGTGCCAGGGGGGGGACAGGACACTCTGGGGCCAACGTCCTGACTTTC. The encoded protein is CARGGTGHSGANVLTF.

The chain combines TRBV27 with TRBJ2-7; D possibly corresponds to TRBD1 (6 bases). CDR3 length equals 13 residues. V lost 6 bases and J lost 2, with 11 bases in between. Germline lookup yields CDR1 MNHEY and CDR2 SMNVEV (reference sequence). The CDR3 reads CASSRGWAYEQYF. The CDR3 DNA follows: TGTGCCAGCAGCAGGGGATGGGCCTACGAGCAGTACTTC.

The chain uses TRBV5-1 and TRBJ2-1, with 7 bases lining up with TRBD1. There are 15 residues in the CDR3. Trimming removed 4 bases from V and 1 base from J; junction bases left unmatched: 5. Germline CDR1 is SGHRS and CDR2 is YFSETQ. The CDR3: CASSIGQASYNEQFF. As DNA, the CDR3 is TGCGCCAGCAGCATCGGACAGGCGTCCTACAATGAGCAGTTCTTC.

V usage is TRBV7-2 and J usage is TRBJ2-7; TRBD2 might be the D (6 bases). V dropped 5 bases and J dropped 7 bases, with 15 bases sitting between them. Germline V lookup: CDR1 SGHTA, CDR2 FQGNSA. CDR3 length equals 13 residues. The CDR3 loop reads CASSPQMGREQYF. The DNA for the CDR3 is TGTGCCAGCAGCCCCCAGATGGGGAGGGAGCAGTACTTC.

The chain is built from TRBV2 and TRBJ1-2, with 8 bases fitting TRBD1. V shed 6 bases and J 0 bases; nucleotides not matched to a gene: 6. The germline V gene has CDR1 SNHLY and CDR2 FYNNEI. The CDR3 sequence is 15 residues long. This CDR3 is CASRPGQGANYGYTF. Written as DNA, the CDR3 is TGTGCCAGCAGACCCGGACAGGGAGCTAACTATGGCTACACCTTC.

This chain uses TRBV28 with TRBJ2-7; D possibly corresponds to TRBD1 (6 bases). V was clipped by 4 bases and J by 5 bases, with 9 bases between them. This CDR3 contains 12 residues. Per the germline V gene, CDR1 is MDHEN and CDR2 is SYDVKM. The CDR3 DNA is TGTGCCAGCAGTTCCAGGGGAGACGAGCAGTACTTC. Protein product: CASSSRGDEQYF.

This chain links TRBV7-3 with TRBJ2-2; the match to TRBD1 covers 7 bases. V dropped 5 bases and J dropped 0; count of bases not matched to a gene: 9. Germline CDR1 SGHTA, CDR2 FQGTGA. The CDR3 is 17 residues long. The CDR3 reads CASSPKGTVANTGELFF. CDR3 coding DNA: TGTGCCAGCAGCCCGAAGGGGACAGTCGCGAACACCGGGGAGCTGTTTTTT.

This chain joins TRBV27 and TRBJ1-2; the match to TRBD1 covers 8 bases. After removal of 5 bases from V and 0 bases from J, the junction contained 8 bases not matched to a gene. The CDR3 loop spans 16 amino acids. From germline, CDR1 is MNHEY and CDR2 SMNVEV (reference sequence). This CDR3 reads CASSPGQGAPNYGYTF. The CDR3 DNA sequence: TGTGCCAGCAGTCCAGGACAGGGAGCCCCTAACTATGGCTACACCTTC.

The V gene is TRBV5-8, the J gene TRBJ1-5; D is unclear. CDR1 and CDR2 from the germline V gene are SGHTS and YDEGEE. With 4 bases removed from V and 1 base from J, the gap between germline ends came to 9 bases. The CDR3 has 14 amino acids. CDR3 DNA: TGTGCCAGCAGCGGGCACGGAAGCAATCAGCCCCAGCATTTT. It encodes CASSGHGSNQPQHF.